Presented here are 2 T cell receptor beta chains from one specimen sequenced in a study of long-term antiretroviral therapy in people with HIV. Run at survey level, the immunoSEQ assay was version v3.0. Some clones are missing from TCRdb's copy, which holds only in-frame ones; the method was immunoSEQ multiplex PCR. The table shows over 25,000 clones, with 75% to 90% occurring only once. The sample in question was unsorted PBMCs, obtained nearly 2.9 years after starting antiretroviral therapy. The receptor set was obtained from a man aged 25 to 45 with HIV.

The CDR3 nucleotides are TGTGCCAGCAGTGACTCAGGACTAGCGCCTTCCGAGCAGTACTTC. It codes for CASSDSGLAPSEQYF. V is TRBV11-2 and J is TRBJ2-7, with 9 nucleotides matching TRBD2. With 6 bases clipped from V and 6 bases from J, the junction kept 12 bases outside the gene matches. This CDR3 contains 15 residues. CDR1 is SGHAT and CDR2 is FQNNGV in the germline V gene. The whole variable domain, filled in from reference TRBV11-2 and TRBJ2-7, reads EAGVAQSPRYKIIEKRQSVAFWCNPISGHATLYWYQQILGQGPKLLIQFQNNGVVDDSQLPKDRFSAERLKGVDSTLKIQPAKLEDSAVYLCASSDSGLAPSEQYFGPGTRLTVT.

This clone has a handful of counts. V usage is TRBV5-1 and J usage is TRBJ2-1; 10 bases agree with TRBD2. The J segment lost 9 bases and the V segment lost 4 bases, leaving 13 bases of the junction unmatched. The CDR3 length is 16 residues. Germline CDR1 SGHRS, CDR2 YFSETQ. In DNA form, the CDR3 reads TGCGCCAGCAGCGCAGGACTAGCGGAGTGGGGGGGTGAGCAGTTCTTC. This translates into CASSAGLAEWGGEQFF.